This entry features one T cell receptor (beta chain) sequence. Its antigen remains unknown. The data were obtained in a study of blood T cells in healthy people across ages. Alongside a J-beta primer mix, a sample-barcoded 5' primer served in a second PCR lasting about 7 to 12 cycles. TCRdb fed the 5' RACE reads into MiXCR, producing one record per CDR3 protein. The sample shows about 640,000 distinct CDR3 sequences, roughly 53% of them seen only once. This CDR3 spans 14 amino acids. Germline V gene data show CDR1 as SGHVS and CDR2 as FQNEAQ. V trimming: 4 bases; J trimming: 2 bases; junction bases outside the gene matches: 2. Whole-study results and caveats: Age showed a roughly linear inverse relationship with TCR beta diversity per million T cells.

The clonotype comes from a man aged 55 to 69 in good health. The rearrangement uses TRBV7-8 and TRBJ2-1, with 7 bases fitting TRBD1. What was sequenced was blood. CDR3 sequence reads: CASSYRGAYNEQFF. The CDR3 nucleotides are TGTGCCAGCAGCTACAGGGGCGCCTACAATGAGCAGTTCTTC.